The T cell receptor (beta chain) under discussion was sequenced for a study of blood T cells in healthy people across ages. The study, taken as a whole, reports: As age increased, TCR beta diversity per million T cells fell in a roughly linear fashion.

V dropped 5 bases and J dropped 3 bases, with 14 bases sitting between them. This CDR3 has 14 amino acids. Germline V gene lookup returns CDR1 SEHNR and CDR2 FQNEAQ (reference sequence). This clonotype turned up a few times. Its specificity is unknown. Together with a sample-barcoded 5' primer, a J-beta primer mix was included in a second PCR lasting about 6 to 11 cycles. Via MiXCR, TCRdb re-called the 5' RACE reads, giving one row per CDR3 protein. The data contain over 750,000 distinct CDR3 sequences, roughly 25% of them singletons. This same sample was also part of a study on T cells of mothers and their children. That source reports: Every mother supplied over 9.5 million TCR beta CDR3 reads and every child around 3 million.

Sequencing was carried out using blood. The clonotype comes from a boy younger than 18 in good health. The chain employs TRBV7-9 and TRBJ2-7; TRBD1 might be the D (6 bases). The DNA for the CDR3 is TGTGCCAGCAGCCCGGGACACGCACACTACGAGCAGTACTTC. It yields the protein CASSPGHAHYEQYF.